The 20 T cell receptor beta chains in this list originate from one sample, sequenced in a study of a mutant IDH1 vaccine in newly diagnosed glioma. Time point noted: week 11, during vaccination. Every single dose of the vaccine, 300 ug of mutant IDH1 20-mer peptide, came with topical imiquimod. Data came from immunoSEQ multiplex PCR; TCRdb stores just in-frame clones and leaves some out. The data contain under 35,000 clones, nearly 90% of them singletons. The antigens of these receptors remain unknown. The source was PBMCs, collected from a glioma patient whose treatment included an IDH1 peptide vaccine. The receptor set was obtained from a man in his late teens or twenties with glioma.

The genes are TRBV6-5 and TRBJ1-1, with D possibly TRBD1 on 6 matching bases. The CDR3 runs to 14 residues. The V gene's germline CDR1 is MNHEY and CDR2 SVGAGI. The ends were cut back, 7 bases at V and 0 bases at J, with 12 bases in the middle. CDR3: CASTPGELNTEAFF. In nucleotides, the CDR3 is TGTGCCAGCACCCCAGGGGAACTGAACACTGAAGCTTTCTTT.

The chain recombines TRBV28 with TRBJ2-1, with D unclear. The CDR3 spans 14 residues. From germline, CDR1 is MDHEN and CDR2 SYDVKM. Trimming removed 4 bases at V and 6 bases at J, with 13 bases between. CDR3 DNA sequence: TGTGCCAGCAGTTCGCCAGTATGGGTCAATGAGCAGTTCTTC. As protein: CASSSPVWVNEQFF.

The chain employs TRBV29-1 and TRBJ2-5, with 15 positions matching TRBD2. Germline lookup yields CDR1 SQVTM and CDR2 ANQGSEA. Unmatched junction bases numbered 2, after V lost 7 bases and J lost 2 bases. The CDR3 covers 14 residues. CDR3 nucleotide sequence: TGCAGCGCTGGACTAGCGGGAGGGCAAGAGACCCAGTACTTC. It encodes CSAGLAGGQETQYF.

This chain connects TRBV30 to TRBJ1-1; TRBD1 matches 11 bases. The CDR3 contains 14 residues. The V and J ends lost 1 base and 4 bases, in that order; junction bases with no gene match: 2. CDR1 and CDR2 (germline): GTSNPN, SVGIG (reference sequence). The CDR3 loop is CAWSAGTGGTEAFF. The CDR3 DNA reads as TGTGCCTGGAGTGCGGGGACAGGGGGCACTGAAGCTTTCTTT.

This chain connects TRBV4-1 to TRBJ2-1, with D unclear. The CDR3 covers 15 residues. Per the germline V gene, CDR1 is MGHRA and CDR2 is YSYEKL. The V and J ends lost 0 bases and 5 bases respectively, with 11 bases between them. The CDR3 region is CASSQEGLLDNEQFF. The DNA of the CDR3 is TGCGCCAGCAGCCAAGAAGGGCTTTTAGACAATGAGCAGTTCTTC.

The J gene is TRBJ2-7, the V gene TRBV10-2; D ambiguous. There are 12 residues in the CDR3. Trimming removed 0 bases at V and 6 bases at J, with 6 bases between. Germline CDR1 is WSHSY and CDR2 is SAAADI. In DNA, the CDR3 is TGCGCCAGCAGTGAGTCGAGTAGCGAGCAGTACTTC. This gives the protein CASSESSSEQYF.

Here the CDR3 DNA reads TGTGCCAGCAGTTATTTCCGGGTGGGAGGCGGCTACACCTTC. Its protein product is CASSYFRVGGGYTF. This chain uses TRBV6-5 with TRBJ1-2; the D is unclear. The CDR3 covers 14 residues. Deletions cut 3 bases from V and 8 bases from J, with 16 bases between. CDR1 and CDR2 from the germline V gene are MNHEY and SVGAGI.

The CDR3 loop reads CASSSRTGGAGGYTF. The DNA of the CDR3 is TGTGCCAGCAGCTCCCGGACAGGGGGCGCAGGTGGCTACACCTTC. This chain joins TRBV7-9 and TRBJ1-2, with TRBD1 matching 11 bases. V lost 4 bases to trimming and J lost 7 bases; unmatched junction nucleotides: 8. The CDR3 runs to 15 residues. Germline CDR1 is SEHNR and CDR2 is FQNEAQ (reference sequence).

The chain employs TRBV27 and TRBJ2-5, with a possible D match to TRBD2 (6 bases). V was pared by 6 bases and J by 2 bases, with 16 bases between. This CDR3 has 15 amino acids. CDR1 MNHEY and CDR2 SMNVEV come from the germline V gene (reference sequence). The CDR3 reads CASSSRETEQETQYF. CDR3 sequence (DNA): TGTGCCAGCAGCTCCCGGGAGACAGAACAAGAGACCCAGTACTTC.

This rearrangement joins TRBV30 to TRBJ2-1; D gene uncertain. The CDR3 consists of 14 residues. CDR1 is GTSNPN, CDR2 SVGIG, per germline (reference sequence). The germline V and J ends were trimmed by 6 bases and 4 bases, with 16 bases remaining between them. The CDR3 region has the DNA TGTGCCTGTATACAGAGAATCGTTTACAATGAGCAGTTCTTC. Protein: CACIQRIVYNEQFF.

The DNA for the CDR3 is TGTGCCAGCAGATCGACGGGGATGAACACTGAAGCTTTCTTT. Amino acids: CASRSTGMNTEAFF. The chain recombines TRBV5-4 with TRBJ1-1; D call uncertain. The germline V gene encodes CDR1 SGHNT and CDR2 YYREEE (reference sequence). The CDR3 contains 14 residues. The V end lost 5 bases, the J end lost 0 bases, and 11 bases lay between the germline ends.

The chain uses TRBV5-1 and TRBJ2-1, with D unresolved. V gave up 0 bases and J gave up 7 bases, with 8 bases separating them. This CDR3 contains 13 residues. Germline assignment: CDR1 SGHRS and CDR2 YFSETQ. The CDR3 sequence is CASSLVGRNEQFF. For the CDR3, the DNA is TGCGCCAGCAGCTTGGTTGGGCGAAATGAGCAGTTCTTC.

V usage is TRBV5-1 and J usage is TRBJ2-6; no definite D call. Trimming stripped 1 base from V and 2 bases from J, with 7 bases between. This CDR3 has 15 amino acids. CDR1 is SGHRS, CDR2 YFSETQ, per germline. CDR3 in DNA: TGCGCCAGCAGCTTGACGACAACTGGGGCCAACGTCCTGACTTTC. This codes for CASSLTTTGANVLTF.

With respect to this clone: At one boundary the junction diverges from the germline segment, which might be a read error. This CDR3 reads CASSHSSQNTGELFF. The CDR3 DNA reads TGTGCCAGCAGTCACTCTTCGCAGAACACCGGGGAGCTGTTTTTT. This chain joins TRBV6-4 and TRBJ2-2; no clear D. Germline loops: CDR1 MRHNA, CDR2 SNTAGT. The length of the CDR3 is 15 residues.

This clone turned up a few times. This chain links TRBV5-1 with TRBJ1-5; 7 positions match TRBD1. In germline, CDR1 is SGHRS, CDR2 YFSETQ. The V and J ends lost 4 bases and 4 bases, in that order; junction bases with no gene match: 2. The CDR3 is 13 residues long. CDR3 coding DNA: TGCGCCAGCAGCACAGGGGCGAATCAGCCCCAGCATTTT. Translating it yields CASSTGANQPQHF.

The chain uses TRBV29-1 and TRBJ1-2; 7 nucleotides line up with TRBD1. The V gene's germline CDR1 is SQVTM and CDR2 ANQGSEA. The CDR3 has 13 residues. V trimming: 6 bases; J trimming: 3 bases; junction bases outside the gene matches: 7. The CDR3 is CSVPTGMDYGYTF. CDR3 nucleotide sequence: TGCAGCGTACCGACAGGGATGGACTATGGCTACACCTTC. The whole variable domain, remainder taken from reference TRBV29-1 and TRBJ1-2, is SAVISQKPSRDICQRGTSLTIQCQVDSQVTMMFWYRQQPGQSLTLIATANQGSEATYESGFVIDKFPISRPNLTFSTLTVSNMSPEDSSIYLCSVPTGMDYGYTFGSGTRLTVV.

The table lists this clone with a count of one. The chain employs TRBV11-2 and TRBJ1-1; 7 nucleotides align to TRBD1. The CDR3 has 15 amino acids. Germline-derived CDR1 and CDR2 are SGHAT and FQNNGV. V lost 8 bases, J lost 0 bases, and 9 bases stayed unmatched. CDR3: CASREEGAMNTEAFF. Written as DNA, the CDR3 is TGTGCCAGCCGGGAGGAGGGGGCGATGAACACTGAAGCTTTCTTT.

This rearrangement joins TRBV5-6 to TRBJ1-1; 7 nucleotides align to TRBD1. The ends lost 4 bases at V and 4 bases at J; junction bases unmatched: 1. From germline, CDR1 is SGHDT and CDR2 YYEEEE. The CDR3 has 12 residues. The CDR3 DNA sequence: TGTGCCAGCAGCAGGGGGCTCACTGAAGCTTTCTTT. As protein: CASSRGLTEAFF.

The genes are TRBV19 and TRBJ1-5, with D hard to call. V was pared by 3 bases and J by 5 bases, with 8 bases between. Per germline, CDR1 LNHDA and CDR2 SQIVND (reference sequence). CDR3 length: 13 amino acids. The CDR3: CASSIGHDQPQHF. The CDR3 bases are TGTGCCAGTAGTATCGGGCACGATCAGCCCCAGCATTTT.

This clone was found once. The chain uses TRBV4-3 and TRBJ1-3; 7 bases line up with TRBD1. V shed 3 bases, J shed 0 bases, and the junction held 5 bases outside the gene matches. CDR3 size: 16 residues. Germline V gene lookup returns CDR1 LGHNA and CDR2 YSLEER. The CDR3 region has the DNA TGCGCCAGCAGCCATTTCGGACAGGTCTCTGGAAACACCATATATTTT. Translation gives CASSHFGQVSGNTIYF.